Included here is one T cell receptor (beta chain) sequence, with context. In the study's own analysis: Estimated nucleated cell counts came from reference gene primer amplification. Here immunoSEQ multiplex PCR was the method, and the copy in TCRdb shows in-frame clones only, minus some. The V and J calls and the clone size are those of that table, but D and trimming were determined from the DNA. This sample has more than 200,000 clones, with nearly 90% found just once. This sample stems from a study of blood T cell repertoires in COVID-19. The wider study: From T cells, B-cell-depleted T cells, or PBMCs came the material, which was cDNA or gDNA.

Participant age was roughly 18 to 90 years, and participants resided in about two dozen US areas. In germline, CDR1 is LGHDT, CDR2 YNNKEL (reference sequence). The CDR3 contains 16 residues. J gave up 7 bases and V 0 bases, and 4 bases lay outside the gene matches. Sequencing used PBMCs or T cells enriched from blood (not recorded which). The clonotype was recovered from a man younger than 40 who had recovered from COVID-19. The rearrangement links TRBV3-1 (or the pseudogene TRBV3-2) to TRBJ1-6; 9 nucleotides align to TRBD1. The CDR3 DNA reads as TGTGCCAGCAGCCAAGACCTGACAGGGGGGAATTCACCCCTCCACTTT. It yields the protein CASSQDLTGGNSPLHF.